The rows below give T cell receptor beta chains drawn from one sample of a study of blood T cell repertoires in COVID-19. Method: immunoSEQ multiplex PCR; TCRdb's copy keeps in-frame clones and lacks some. Among over 200,000 clones listed, 70% to 85% were seen once. Material for sequencing was peripheral blood. The receptors come from a woman aged 80 or over with acute or convalescent COVID-19. CDR3s include the opening cysteine and the closing phenylalanine or tryptophan. Fields, in order: D gene, clone size, J gene, V gene, CDR3 DNA, CDR3 protein. The D gene is left open where the match is weak. The size of a clone is reported for some rows only, either as once, few or many, or as a class for expanded clones.

D: NA
size: NA
J: TRBJ1-4
V: TRBV3-1/TRBV3-2
DNA: TGTGCCAGCAGCCAAGGCCAGGTTCATAATGAAAAACTGTTTTTT
CDR3: CASSQGQVHNEKLFF

D: TRBD1
size: once
J: TRBJ1-2
V: TRBV11-2
DNA: TGTGCCAGCAGCTTAGGGACAGGGTGGTATGGCTACACCTTC
CDR3: CASSLGTGWYGYTF

D: NA
size: NA
J: TRBJ2-3
V: TRBV7-9
DNA: TGTGCCAGCAGCCTGACAGCTACTAGCACAGATACGCAGTATTTT
CDR3: CASSLTATSTDTQYF

D: NA
size: many
J: TRBJ1-2
V: TRBV6-6
DNA: TGTGCCAGCAGTCCCGGACAGTCCCACAGCCATCGCTACACCTTC
CDR3: CASSPGQSHSHRYTF

D: NA
size: NA
J: TRBJ1-5
V: TRBV19
DNA: TGTGCCAGTAGTATTCAACAGGGACATCAGCCCCAGCATTTT
CDR3: CASSIQQGHQPQHF

D: TRBD2
size: NA
J: TRBJ2-3
V: TRBV18
DNA: TGTGCCAGCTCACCCAACATAGCGGGAGGAACGGATACGCAGTATTTT
CDR3: CASSPNIAGGTDTQYF

D: TRBD1
size: NA
J: TRBJ1-6
V: TRBV4-1
DNA: TGCGCCAGCAGCCCGGGACAGGGTAATTCACCCCTCCACTTT
CDR3: CASSPGQGNSPLHF

D: NA
size: NA
J: TRBJ2-2
V: TRBV7-9
DNA: TGTGCCAGCAGGGTCACAGGTGGACCCGGGGAGCTGTTTTTT
CDR3: CASRVTGGPGELFF

D: TRBD2
size: NA
J: TRBJ2-2
V: TRBV6-2/TRBV6-3
DNA: TGTGCCAGCAGTTACGGCGGGGGGGCTGCCGGGGAGCTGTTTTTT
CDR3: CASSYGGGAAGELFF

D: TRBD2
size: few
J: TRBJ2-3
V: TRBV7-9
DNA: TGTGCCAGCAGGCCAAGCGGGAGCTTGGGAGATACGCAGTATTTT
CDR3: CASRPSGSLGDTQYF

D: NA
size: NA
J: TRBJ1-1
V: TRBV3-1/TRBV3-2
DNA: TGTGCCAGCAGCCAGTTAAGCCGAACTGAAGCTTTCTTT
CDR3: CASSQLSRTEAFF

D: NA
size: NA
J: TRBJ1-5
V: TRBV30
DNA: TGTGCCTGGAGGCTGGGGAGAGGCAATCAGCCCCAGCATTTT
CDR3: CAWRLGRGNQPQHF

D: NA
size: few
J: TRBJ1-5
V: TRBV6-1
DNA: TGTGCCAGCAGTGAAGTTGGGGGGTTATCGGGCAATCAGCCCCAGCATTTT
CDR3: CASSEVGGLSGNQPQHF

D: NA
size: few
J: TRBJ1-3
V: TRBV2
DNA: TGTGCCAGCAGCCCCAACTCTGGAAACACCATATATTTT
CDR3: CASSPNSGNTIYF

D: NA
size: NA
J: TRBJ2-2
V: TRBV5-4
DNA: TGTGCCAGCAGCTTTAATACCGGGGAGCTGTTTTTT
CDR3: CASSFNTGELFF

D: NA
size: NA
J: TRBJ2-3
V: TRBV7-8
DNA: TGTGCCAGCAGCTTAGGAGGGCAAAGCACAGATACGCAGTATTTT
CDR3: CASSLGGQSTDTQYF